The rows below give T cell receptor beta chains drawn from one sample of a study of shared clonotypes between healthy human individuals. The protocol was immunoSEQ multiplex PCR, while the TCRdb copy is restricted to in-frame clones and leaves out a portion. This sample has millions of clones; around 90% occur once, and the top ten carry around 0.14%. The material sequenced was naive CD4+ T cells sorted from blood. The receptors here all came from a young man in good health. The CDR3 runs from the conserved cysteine through the conserved F or W. D genes are given only for firm matches. Part of the rows lack a size; the others show once, few, many or a class for expanded clones.

TGCGCCAGCAGCTCCGGACAGAGGGTTACTGAAGCTTTCTTT	CASSSGQRVTEAFF	TRBJ1-1	TRBV5-1	14	NA	NA
TGTGCCAGCTCAGACCGACAGGGTAGGAATTCACCCCTCCACTTT	CASSDRQGRNSPLHF	TRBJ1-6	TRBV6-5	15	TRBD1	few
TGCGCCAGCAGCCAAGATCCCAGGACCCAGGGCGAGCAGTACTTC	CASSQDPRTQGEQYF	TRBJ2-7	TRBV4-1	15	NA	NA
TGTGCCAGCAGCACGGGTCCTAACACTGAAGCTTTCTTT	CASSTGPNTEAFF	TRBJ1-1	TRBV5-6	13	NA	NA
TGTGCCAGCTCACAGGGATCAAACACCGGGGAGCTGTTTTTT	CASSQGSNTGELFF	TRBJ2-2	TRBV18	14	NA	NA
TGTGCCAGCAGACCCAGGGGGTCTACACCCCTCCACTTT	CASRPRGSTPLHF	TRBJ1-6	TRBV6-1	13	TRBD1	NA
TGTGCCAGCAGCTTAAATTCGGTGAACACTGAAGCTTTCTTT	CASSLNSVNTEAFF	TRBJ1-1	TRBV11-3	14	NA	NA
TGTGCCTGGAGTGGACAGGGGGGCAATCAGCCCCAGCATTTT	CAWSGQGGNQPQHF	TRBJ1-5	TRBV30	14	TRBD1	NA
TGTGCCAGCAGCTTAGCCGATCAAGGGCCTATCCGGAATTCACCCCTCCACTTT	CASSLADQGPIRNSPLHF	TRBJ1-6	TRBV7-8	18	NA	NA
TGTGCCTGGAGTCTACTTCAGGGGAACACTGAAGCTTTCTTT	CAWSLLQGNTEAFF	TRBJ1-1	TRBV30	14	NA	NA